One sample yielded the 16 T cell receptor beta chains listed below, sequenced in a study of T cells in Graves' hyperthyroidism and ophthalmopathy. The CDR3 regions of TCR beta were amplified from RNA transcripts. TCR CDR3 underwent first-round RT-PCR with the HTBI primer set. Using its own MiXCR run on the multiplex PCR reads, TCRdb lists one record per CDR3 protein. The repertoire holds a few hundred thousand distinct CDR3 sequences, with 16% as singletons. Sequencing used blood. All receptors derive from a woman in her forties with Graves' ophthalmopathy.

This clonotype was counted a few times. At one boundary the junction diverges from the germline segment, which might be a read error. The gene calls are TRBV5-1 and TRBJ1-2; D unclear. The germline V gene has CDR1 SGHRS and CDR2 YFSETQ. The CDR3 runs 14 residues. DNA for the CDR3: TGCGCCAGCGGCTTGGTGGCAGAGACCTATGGCTACACCTTC. Protein: CASGLVAETYGYTF.

At least ten counts were recorded for this clonotype. The V call is TRBV2, the J call TRBJ2-3; 11 bases match TRBD2. The CDR3 runs 17 residues. Germline loops: CDR1 SNHLY, CDR2 FYNNEI. V lost 1 base and J lost 0; bases outside the gene matches: 3. This CDR3 reads CASSEVRLAGSTDTQYF. In nucleotides, the CDR3 is TGTGCCAGCAGTGAAGTCCGACTAGCGGGGAGCACAGATACGCAGTATTTT.

This clonotype was seen at least ten times. This chain uses TRBV20-1 with TRBJ2-4; 7 nucleotides line up with TRBD2. CDR3 size: 15 residues. The J segment lost 1 base and the V segment lost 0 bases, leaving 3 bases of the junction unmatched. Germline-derived CDR1 and CDR2 are DFQATT and SNEGSKA (reference sequence). The CDR3 is CSARDGGDAKNIQYF. DNA of the CDR3: TGCAGTGCTAGAGATGGGGGGGACGCCAAAAACATTCAGTACTTC.

This clonotype has a handful of counts. The chain links TRBV19 to TRBJ1-5, with no clear D. V was clipped by 0 bases and J by 9 bases, with 15 bases between them. The CDR3 consists of 15 residues. The germline V gene encodes CDR1 LNHDA and CDR2 SQIVND (reference sequence). This chain's CDR3 is CASSIDPYARGPQHF. CDR3 nucleotide sequence: TGTGCCAGTAGTATAGATCCCTACGCGCGTGGGCCCCAGCATTTT.

As regards this clonotype: A much larger clone lies one base from this, so it may be a read error. The CDR3: CTSSLEAGLAFF. In nucleotides, the CDR3 is TGTACCAGCAGCTTGGAGGCAGGGTTGGCTTTCTTT. The chain links TRBV5-4 to TRBJ1-1, with D possibly matching TRBD1 (5 bases). This CDR3 has 12 amino acids. Looked up from germline, CDR1 is SGHNT and CDR2 is YYREEE (reference sequence).

This sequence joins TRBV4-1 and TRBJ1-5; no firm D call. The CDR3 contains 15 residues. In germline, CDR1 is MGHRA, CDR2 YSYEKL. The V end lost 4 bases, the J end lost 7 bases, and 17 bases lay between the germline ends. CDR3 protein: CASSPSFGNSQPQHF. CDR3 nucleotides: TGCGCCAGCAGCCCCAGTTTCGGGAATTCGCAGCCCCAGCATTTT.

This clonotype has a handful of counts. V is TRBV7-2 and J is TRBJ2-1; 7 bases line up with TRBD1. CDR3 length: 15 amino acids. Losses at the gene ends were 5 bases for V and 4 bases for J; bases not matched to a gene: 8. Germline-derived CDR1 and CDR2 are SGHTA and FQGNSA. CDR3 bases: TGTGCCAGCAGCCCCTTCAGGGGGAGTTACAATGAGCAGTTCTTC. Its protein is CASSPFRGSYNEQFF.

This clonotype was counted a few times. The V gene is TRBV11-3, the J gene TRBJ1-1; TRBD1 aligns across 8 bases. Germline CDR1 is SGHNT and CDR2 is YENEEA. V shed 5 bases, J shed 6 bases, and the junction held 5 bases outside the gene matches. This CDR3 has 13 amino acids. CDR3 sequence reads: CASSRTGLAEAFF. CDR3 nucleotide sequence: TGTGCCAGCAGCCGGACAGGGCTCGCTGAAGCTTTCTTT.

This clonotype was seen ten or more times. The gene calls are TRBV20-1 and TRBJ1-2; possible D gene TRBD1, 6 bases. This CDR3 has 14 residues. With 4 bases removed from V and 3 bases from J, the gap between germline ends came to 15 bases. Germline V lookup: CDR1 DFQATT, CDR2 SNEGSKA (reference sequence). The CDR3 DNA is TGCAGTGCTATCTTCGGAGGGGGTGACTATGGCTACACCTTC. Its protein is CSAIFGGGDYGYTF.

The gene calls are TRBV2 and TRBJ2-3; TRBD2 agrees at 8 bases. Trimming removed 5 bases from V and 5 bases from J; junction bases left unmatched: 9. Germline V gives CDR1 SNHLY, CDR2 FYNNEI. This CDR3 region has 15 residues. The CDR3 loop reads CASSPGTSELDTQYF. The CDR3 DNA reads TGTGCCAGCAGTCCCGGGACTAGTGAGTTAGATACGCAGTATTTT.

This clonotype was observed many times. The gene calls are TRBV3-1 and TRBJ2-1; tentatively, D is TRBD1 or TRBD2 (6 bases each). The CDR3 spans 17 residues. V gave up 3 bases and J gave up 4 bases, with 19 bases separating them. CDR1 and CDR2 (germline): LGHDT, YNNKEL (reference sequence). The CDR3 sequence: CASSHVGARGPYNEQFF. The DNA for the CDR3 is TGTGCCAGCAGCCACGTGGGTGCCCGGGGGCCTTACAATGAGCAGTTCTTC.

This clonotype was found a few times. The V gene is TRBV7-8, the J gene TRBJ1-1; D perhaps matches TRBD1 (6 bases). V dropped 2 bases and J dropped 0 bases, with 10 bases sitting between them. CDR1 is SGHVS, CDR2 FQNEAQ, per germline. This CDR3 region has 15 residues. CDR3: CASSLSGQLNTEAFF. The CDR3 DNA reads as TGTGCCAGCAGCTTATCTGGACAGTTGAACACTGAAGCTTTCTTT.

The rearrangement links TRBV19 to TRBJ2-1; D gene uncertain. Trimming took 9 bases from V and 5 from J, leaving 8 bases between them. Germline loops: CDR1 LNHDA, CDR2 SQIVND (reference sequence). This CDR3 has 11 residues. The CDR3 DNA reads as TGTGCCAGCGGACCAAACAATGAGCAGTTCTTC. It yields the protein CASGPNNEQFF.

There are many counts of this clonotype. The genes are TRBV5-1 and TRBJ2-1; 7 bases fit TRBD2. This CDR3 spans 16 amino acids. From germline, CDR1 is SGHRS and CDR2 YFSETQ. Trimming cost V 3 bases and J 6 bases; bases outside gene matches: 12. The CDR3 sequence is CASSSSLLAASNEQFF. The CDR3 DNA follows: TGCGCCAGCAGCTCCTCCCTGCTAGCGGCAAGCAATGAGCAGTTCTTC.

This clonotype was seen ten or more times. This chain links TRBV3-1 with TRBJ1-1; D ambiguous. V was pared by 0 bases and J by 3 bases, with 11 bases between. Germline CDR1 is LGHDT and CDR2 is YNNKEL (reference sequence). The CDR3 is 15 residues long. The CDR3 here is CASSQDAGAHTEAFF. Written as DNA, the CDR3 is TGTGCCAGCAGCCAAGACGCAGGTGCTCACACTGAAGCTTTCTTT.

This clonotype was observed at least ten times. The chain employs TRBV7-2 and TRBJ2-3, with TRBD1 matching 8 bases. Losses at the gene ends were 2 bases for V and 6 bases for J; bases not matched to a gene: 7. Germline CDR1 and CDR2: SGHTA and FQGNSA. CDR3 length: 15 residues. The CDR3 protein is CASSLMAGGWDTQYF. The DNA of the CDR3 is TGTGCCAGCAGCTTAATGGCAGGGGGCTGGGATACGCAGTATTTT.